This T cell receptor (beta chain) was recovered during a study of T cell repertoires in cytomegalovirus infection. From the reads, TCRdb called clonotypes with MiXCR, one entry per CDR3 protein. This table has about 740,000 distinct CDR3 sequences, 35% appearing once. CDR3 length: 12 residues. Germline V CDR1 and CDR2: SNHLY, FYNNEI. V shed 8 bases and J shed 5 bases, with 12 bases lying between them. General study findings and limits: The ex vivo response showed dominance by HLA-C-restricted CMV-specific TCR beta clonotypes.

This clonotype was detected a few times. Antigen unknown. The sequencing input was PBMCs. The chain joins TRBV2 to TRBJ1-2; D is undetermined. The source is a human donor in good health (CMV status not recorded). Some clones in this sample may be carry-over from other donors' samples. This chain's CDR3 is CASQDRIYGYTF. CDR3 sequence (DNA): TGTGCCAGCCAAGACCGAATATATGGCTACACCTTC.